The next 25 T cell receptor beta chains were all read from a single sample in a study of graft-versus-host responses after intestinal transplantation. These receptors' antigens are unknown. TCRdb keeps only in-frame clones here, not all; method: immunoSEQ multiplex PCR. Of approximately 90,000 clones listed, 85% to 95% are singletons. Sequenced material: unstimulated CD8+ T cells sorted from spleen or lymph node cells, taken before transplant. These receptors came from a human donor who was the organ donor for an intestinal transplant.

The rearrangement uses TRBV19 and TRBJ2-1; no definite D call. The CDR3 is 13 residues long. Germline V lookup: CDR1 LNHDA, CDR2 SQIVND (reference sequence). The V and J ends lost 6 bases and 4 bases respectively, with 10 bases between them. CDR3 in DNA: TGTGCCAGTAGCGTTATGAGTTACAATGAGCAGTTCTTC. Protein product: CASSVMSYNEQFF. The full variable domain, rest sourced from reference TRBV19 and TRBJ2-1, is DGGITQSPKYLFRKEGQNVTLSCEQNLNHDAMYWYRQDPGQGLRLIYYSQIVNDFQKGDIAEGYSVSREKKESFPLTVTSAQKNPTAFYLCASSVMSYNEQFFGPGTRLTVL.

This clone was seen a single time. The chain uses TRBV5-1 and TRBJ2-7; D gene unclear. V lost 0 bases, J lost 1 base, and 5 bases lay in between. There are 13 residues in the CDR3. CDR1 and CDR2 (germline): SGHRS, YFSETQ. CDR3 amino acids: CASSLDMSYEQYF. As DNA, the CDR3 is TGCGCCAGCAGCTTGGACATGTCCTACGAGCAGTACTTC.

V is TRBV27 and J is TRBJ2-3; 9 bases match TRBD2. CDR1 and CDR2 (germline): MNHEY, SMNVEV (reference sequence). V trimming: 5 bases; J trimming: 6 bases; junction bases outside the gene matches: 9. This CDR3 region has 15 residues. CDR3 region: CASSPTSGRGDTQYF. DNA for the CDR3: TGTGCCAGCAGTCCGACTAGCGGACGGGGGGATACGCAGTATTTT.

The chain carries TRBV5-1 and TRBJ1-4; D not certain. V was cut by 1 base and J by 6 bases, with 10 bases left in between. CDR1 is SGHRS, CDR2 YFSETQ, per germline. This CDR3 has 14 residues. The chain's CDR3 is CASSLNPGYEKLFF. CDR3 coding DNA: TGCGCCAGCAGCTTGAACCCGGGTTATGAAAAACTGTTTTTT.

The CDR3, as DNA: TGCGCCAGCAGCCCCACAGGGGATTCACCCCTCCACTTT. This gives the protein CASSPTGDSPLHF. The V and J genes are TRBV4-1 and TRBJ1-6; 7 positions agree with TRBD1. The ends lost 4 bases at V and 8 bases at J; junction bases unmatched: 2. Germline lookup yields CDR1 MGHRA and CDR2 YSYEKL. The CDR3 has 13 amino acids.

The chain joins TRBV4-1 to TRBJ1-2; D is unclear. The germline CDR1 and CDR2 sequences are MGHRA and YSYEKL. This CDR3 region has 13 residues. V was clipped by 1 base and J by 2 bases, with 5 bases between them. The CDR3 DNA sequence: TGCGCCAGCAGCCAAGGGCGGAACTATGGCTACACCTTC. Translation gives CASSQGRNYGYTF.

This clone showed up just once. Here the CDR3 DNA reads TGCGCCAGCAGCCAAGATGCGGCAGGGACTTGGAACACTGAAGCTTTCTTT. It translates to CASSQDAAGTWNTEAFF. The J gene is TRBJ1-1, the V gene TRBV4-3, with D perhaps TRBD1 (5 bases). V was pared by 0 bases and J by 1 base, with 15 bases between. The germline gives CDR1 LGHNA, CDR2 YSLEER. The CDR3 extends over 17 amino acids.

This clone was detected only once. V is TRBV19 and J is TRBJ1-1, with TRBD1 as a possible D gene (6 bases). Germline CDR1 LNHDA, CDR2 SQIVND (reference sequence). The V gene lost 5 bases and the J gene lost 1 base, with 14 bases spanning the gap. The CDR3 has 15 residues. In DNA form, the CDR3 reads TGTGCCAGTAGTTGGGGGGGCGCGGGGAACACTGAAGCTTTCTTT. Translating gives CASSWGGAGNTEAFF.

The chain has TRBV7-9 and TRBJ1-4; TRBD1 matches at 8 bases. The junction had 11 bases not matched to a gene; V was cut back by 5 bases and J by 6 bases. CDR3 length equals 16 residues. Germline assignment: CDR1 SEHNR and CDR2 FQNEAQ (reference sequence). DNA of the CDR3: TGTGCCAGCAGCCCCCACCCCAGGGGGCGGGATGAAAAACTGTTTTTT. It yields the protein CASSPHPRGRDEKLFF.

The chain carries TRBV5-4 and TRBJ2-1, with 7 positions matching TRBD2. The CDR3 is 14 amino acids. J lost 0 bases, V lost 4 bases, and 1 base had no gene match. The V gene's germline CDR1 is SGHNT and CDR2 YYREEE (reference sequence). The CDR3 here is CASSGGGSYNEQFF. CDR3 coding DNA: TGTGCCAGCAGCGGGGGGGGCTCCTACAATGAGCAGTTCTTC.

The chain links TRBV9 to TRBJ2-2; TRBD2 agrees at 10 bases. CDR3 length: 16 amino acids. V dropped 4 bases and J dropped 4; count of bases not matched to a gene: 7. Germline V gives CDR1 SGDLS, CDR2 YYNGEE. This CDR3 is CASSCSGGKCTGELFF. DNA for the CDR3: TGTGCCAGCAGCTGTAGCGGGGGGAAGTGCACCGGGGAGCTGTTTTTT.

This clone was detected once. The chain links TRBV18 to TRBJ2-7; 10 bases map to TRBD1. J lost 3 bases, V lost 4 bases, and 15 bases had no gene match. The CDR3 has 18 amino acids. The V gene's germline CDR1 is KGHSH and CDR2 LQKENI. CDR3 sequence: CASSLRKRTGGNFYEQYF. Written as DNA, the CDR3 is TGTGCCAGCTCACTACGGAAAAGGACAGGGGGTAATTTCTACGAGCAGTACTTC.

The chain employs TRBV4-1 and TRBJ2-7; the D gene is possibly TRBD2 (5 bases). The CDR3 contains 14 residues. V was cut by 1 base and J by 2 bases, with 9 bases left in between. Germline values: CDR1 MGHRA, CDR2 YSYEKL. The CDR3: CASSQGPGTYEQYF. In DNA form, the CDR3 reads TGCGCCAGCAGCCAAGGGCCGGGGACCTACGAGCAGTACTTC.

CDR3 sequence (DNA): TGTGCCAGCAGTCAGCTAAGACAGGGAAAACCGAACACTGAAGCTTTCTTT. Translation: CASSQLRQGKPNTEAFF. This chain joins TRBV9 and TRBJ1-1; TRBD1 agrees at 7 bases. The CDR3 has 17 residues. Germline V gene lookup returns CDR1 SGDLS and CDR2 YYNGEE. The ends lost 5 bases at V and 1 base at J; junction bases unmatched: 14.

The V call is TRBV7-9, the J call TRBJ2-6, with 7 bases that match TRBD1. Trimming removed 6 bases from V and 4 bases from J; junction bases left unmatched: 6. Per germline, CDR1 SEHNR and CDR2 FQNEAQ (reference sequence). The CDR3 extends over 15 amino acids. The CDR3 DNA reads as TGTGCCAGCAGACCGACAGGGTCCGGGGCCAACGTCCTGACTTTC. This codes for CASRPTGSGANVLTF.

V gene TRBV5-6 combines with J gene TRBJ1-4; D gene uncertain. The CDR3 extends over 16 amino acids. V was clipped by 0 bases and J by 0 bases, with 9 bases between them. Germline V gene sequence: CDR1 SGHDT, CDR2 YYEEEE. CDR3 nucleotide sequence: TGTGCCAGCAGCTTGGCCTCGGGTCCAACTAATGAAAAACTGTTTTTT. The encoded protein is CASSLASGPTNEKLFF.

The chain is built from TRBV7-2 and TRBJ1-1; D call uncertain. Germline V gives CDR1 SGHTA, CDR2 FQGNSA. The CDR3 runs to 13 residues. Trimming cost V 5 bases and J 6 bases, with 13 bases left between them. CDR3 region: CASSPLVGAEAFF. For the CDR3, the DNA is TGTGCCAGCAGCCCCTTAGTCGGGGCTGAAGCTTTCTTT.

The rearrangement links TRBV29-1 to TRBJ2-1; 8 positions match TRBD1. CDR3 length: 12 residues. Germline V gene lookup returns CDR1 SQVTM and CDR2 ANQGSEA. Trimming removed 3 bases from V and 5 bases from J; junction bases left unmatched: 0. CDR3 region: CSVEDRDNEQFF. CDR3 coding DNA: TGCAGCGTTGAGGACAGGGACAATGAGCAGTTCTTC.

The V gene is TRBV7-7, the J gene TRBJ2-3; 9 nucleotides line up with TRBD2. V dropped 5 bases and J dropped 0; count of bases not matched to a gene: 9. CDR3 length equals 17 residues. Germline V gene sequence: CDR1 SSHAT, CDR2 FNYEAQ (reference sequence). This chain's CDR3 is CASSNSGGGPSTDTQYF. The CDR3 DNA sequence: TGTGCCAGCAGCAATAGCGGGGGTGGGCCTAGCACAGATACGCAGTATTTT.

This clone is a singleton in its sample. CDR3 loop: CASSLNTGDYTF. DNA for the CDR3: TGTGCCAGCAGCTTGAACACCGGGGACTACACCTTC. V gene TRBV7-8 combines with J gene TRBJ1-2; D remains unclear. Trimming removed 3 bases at V and 10 bases at J, with 12 bases between. CDR1 and CDR2 from the germline V gene are SGHVS and FQNEAQ. This CDR3 comprises 12 residues.

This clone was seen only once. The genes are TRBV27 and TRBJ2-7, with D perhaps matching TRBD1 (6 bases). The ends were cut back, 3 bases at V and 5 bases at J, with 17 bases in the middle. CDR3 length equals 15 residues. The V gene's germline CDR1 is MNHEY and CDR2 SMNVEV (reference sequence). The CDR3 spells CASSFLDSSLNEQYF. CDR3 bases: TGTGCCAGCAGTTTTCTGGACAGTAGTCTCAACGAGCAGTACTTC.

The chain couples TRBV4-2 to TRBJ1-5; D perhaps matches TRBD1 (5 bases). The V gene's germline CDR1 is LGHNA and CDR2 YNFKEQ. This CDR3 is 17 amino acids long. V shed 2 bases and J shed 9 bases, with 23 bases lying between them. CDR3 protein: CASSQTTYDGQEGPQHF. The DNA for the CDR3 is TGTGCCAGCAGCCAAACAACCTACGACGGACAAGAAGGGCCCCAGCATTTT.

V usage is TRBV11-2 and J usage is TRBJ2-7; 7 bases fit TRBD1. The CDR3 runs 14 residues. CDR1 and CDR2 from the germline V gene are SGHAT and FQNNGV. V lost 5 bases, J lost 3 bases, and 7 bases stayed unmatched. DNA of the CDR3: TGTGCCAGCAGCCCCAGGACAGGCATCTACGAGCAGTACTTC. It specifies CASSPRTGIYEQYF.

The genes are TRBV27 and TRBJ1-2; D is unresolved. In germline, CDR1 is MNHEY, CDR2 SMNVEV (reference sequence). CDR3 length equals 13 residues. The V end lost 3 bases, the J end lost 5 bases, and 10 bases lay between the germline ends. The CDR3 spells CASSFNRLYGYTF. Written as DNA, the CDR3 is TGTGCCAGCAGTTTTAACAGACTATATGGCTACACCTTC.

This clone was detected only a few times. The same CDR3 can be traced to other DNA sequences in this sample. CDR3 in amino acids: CASTTQGLNQPQHF. CDR3 nucleotides: TGTGCCAGTACCACACAGGGGCTCAATCAGCCCCAGCATTTT. The V gene is TRBV19, the J gene TRBJ1-5; 7 nucleotides line up with TRBD1. With V trimmed by 7 bases and J by 3 bases, 6 bases remained unmatched. This CDR3 comprises 14 residues. CDR1 and CDR2 from the germline V gene are LNHDA and SQIVND (reference sequence).